This entry lists 16 T cell receptor beta chains sequenced from one sample in a study of T cells in localized non-small cell lung cancer. The assay was immunoSEQ multiplex PCR, and TCRdb's table has in-frame clones only and misses some. Of around 16,000 clones listed, about four fifths are singletons. This specimen consisted of peripheral blood, obtained before any cancer treatment. The receptors here all came from a male donor at least 60 years old with stage I lung adenocarcinoma.

This clone was observed once. The chain combines TRBV28 with TRBJ1-5; TRBD1 matches 7 bases. The CDR3 consists of 14 residues. The V and J ends lost 6 bases and 1 base, in that order; junction bases with no gene match: 3. The germline CDR1 and CDR2 sequences are MDHEN and SYDVKM. In nucleotides, the CDR3 is TGTGCCAGCAGCCAGGGGGGAAGCAATCAGCCCCAGCATTTT. Encoded protein: CASSQGGSNQPQHF.

The chain is built from TRBV15 and TRBJ2-2; tentative D call: TRBD1 (5 bases). Per germline, CDR1 LNHNV and CDR2 YYDKDF (reference sequence). The CDR3 loop spans 14 amino acids. Between the trimmed V and J ends, which lost 0 bases and 7 bases, there was a span of 9 bases. CDR3 protein: CATSRDKGFGELFF. In DNA form, the CDR3 reads TGTGCCACCAGCAGAGATAAGGGGTTCGGGGAGCTGTTTTTT.

This clone was seen only once. The chain links TRBV15 to TRBJ1-4, with TRBD1 identical over 9 bases. Trimming at V came to 0 bases and at J to 6 bases, leaving 2 bases not matched to a gene. The V gene's germline CDR1 is LNHNV and CDR2 YYDKDF (reference sequence). The CDR3 has 15 residues. CDR3 nucleotides: TGTGCCACCAGCAGAGAGGACAGGGGTTATGAAAAACTGTTTTTT. Amino acid sequence: CATSREDRGYEKLFF.

This clone has only one observation. The chain carries TRBV6-6 and TRBJ2-3; no definite D call. Trimming removed 0 bases from V and 6 bases from J, with 10 bases in between. In germline, CDR1 is MNHNY, CDR2 SVGAGI (reference sequence). CDR3 length: 14 residues. CDR3 loop: CASSYSNTLDTQYF. DNA of the CDR3: TGTGCCAGCAGTTACTCAAACACTCTCGATACGCAGTATTTT.

The genes are TRBV7-3 and TRBJ2-2, with TRBD2 as a possible D gene (5 bases). This CDR3 is built from 15 residues. Trimming took off 2 bases at V and 0 bases at J, with 7 bases between the two ends. Germline CDR1 SGHTA, CDR2 FQGTGA. CDR3 DNA: TGTGCCAGCAGCTTAGAGGGTCCGAACACCGGGGAGCTGTTTTTT. Protein sequence: CASSLEGPNTGELFF.

V and J are TRBV28 and TRBJ2-5; a weak D match, TRBD2 (6 bases). V was clipped by 6 bases and J by 5 bases, with 10 bases between them. The length of the CDR3 is 12 residues. The germline V gene encodes CDR1 MDHEN and CDR2 SYDVKM. CDR3 nucleotides: TGTGCCAGCAGACTTGGAGGGGAGACCCAGTACTTC. Protein sequence: CASRLGGETQYF.

V gene TRBV11-1 combines with J gene TRBJ2-3; no firm D call. The CDR3 runs to 11 residues. Trimming removed 3 bases from V and 4 bases from J, with 2 bases in between. Germline V lookup: CDR1 SGHAT, CDR2 FQDESV (reference sequence). For the CDR3, the DNA is TGTGCCAGCAGCTTCTCAGATACGCAGTATTTT. This sequence encodes CASSFSDTQYF.

The chain has TRBV7-2 and TRBJ1-1, with 7 bases fitting TRBD1. The CDR3 sequence is 14 residues long. V shed 3 bases, J shed 0 bases, and the junction held 1 base outside the gene matches. Germline V gene sequence: CDR1 SGHTA, CDR2 FQGNSA. This chain's CDR3 is CASSFRGVNTEAFF. DNA of the CDR3: TGTGCCAGCAGCTTCAGGGGGGTGAACACTGAAGCTTTCTTT. The full variable domain, completed using reference TRBV7-2 and TRBJ1-1, is GAGVSQSPSNKVTEKGKDVELRCDPISGHTALYWYRQSLGQGLEFLIYFQGNSAPDKSGLPSDRFSAERTGGSVSTLTIQRTQQEDSAVYLCASSFRGVNTEAFFGQGTRLTVV.

This clone was picked up one time. The chain combines TRBV7-8 with TRBJ1-1; D unclear. The CDR3 loop spans 13 amino acids. The ends were cut back, 5 bases at V and 0 bases at J, with 7 bases in the middle. Per germline, CDR1 SGHVS and CDR2 FQNEAQ. The CDR3: CASSLTLNTEAFF. The CDR3 nucleotides are TGTGCCAGCAGCCTCACTTTGAACACTGAAGCTTTCTTT.

The rearrangement uses TRBV7-9 and TRBJ2-7; D remains ambiguous. The V end was cut by 4 bases, the J end by 0 bases, with 13 bases between. The CDR3 contains 15 residues. The germline CDR1 and CDR2 sequences are SEHNR and FQNEAQ (reference sequence). CDR3 sequence (DNA): TGTGCCAGCAGCTCCCGCAGCCTGAGCTCCTACGAGCAGTACTTC. Its translation: CASSSRSLSSYEQYF.

The J gene is TRBJ2-2, the V gene TRBV11-3; no definite D call. V shed 5 bases and J shed 3 bases, with 10 bases lying between them. The CDR3 is made up of 14 amino acids. CDR1 and CDR2 (germline): SGHNT, YENEEA. CDR3 sequence reads: CASSPGSDTGELFF. The CDR3 DNA follows: TGTGCCAGCAGCCCCGGGTCGGACACCGGGGAGCTGTTTTTT.

V gene TRBV19 combines with J gene TRBJ2-1; weak D call: TRBD2 (6 bases). Trimming stripped 4 bases from V and 5 bases from J, with 12 bases between. The CDR3 contains 14 residues. Germline-derived CDR1 and CDR2 are LNHDA and SQIVND (reference sequence). This CDR3 is CASSTVGLHNEQFF. The CDR3 coding sequence is TGTGCCAGTAGTACGGTGGGACTTCACAATGAGCAGTTCTTC.

With respect to this clone: Within the sample, other DNA sequences also encode this same CDR3. V is TRBV18 and J is TRBJ1-3; no clear D. CDR1 is KGHSH, CDR2 LQKENI, per germline. V was pared by 3 bases and J by 1 base, with 4 bases between. CDR3 length equals 13 residues. CDR3: CASSPGSGNTIYF. DNA for the CDR3: TGTGCCAGCTCACCGGGGTCTGGAAACACCATATATTTT.

This clone turned up a few times. The rearrangement links TRBV7-2 to TRBJ1-5; D gene unclear. Between the trimmed V and J ends, which lost 3 bases and 7 bases, there was a span of 10 bases. The CDR3 extends over 13 amino acids. In germline, CDR1 is SGHTA, CDR2 FQGNSA. CDR3 in amino acids: CASSFFGRQPQHF. The CDR3 DNA reads TGTGCCAGCAGCTTTTTCGGTCGACAGCCCCAGCATTTT. The complete variable domain, with remaining parts taken from reference TRBV7-2 and TRBJ1-5, reads GAGVSQSPSNKVTEKGKDVELRCDPISGHTALYWYRQSLGQGLEFLIYFQGNSAPDKSGLPSDRFSAERTGGSVSTLTIQRTQQEDSAVYLCASSFFGRQPQHFGDGTRLSIL.

This clone was seen only once. The rearrangement uses TRBV29-1 and TRBJ2-3; D is unresolved. The V end lost 4 bases, the J end lost 0 bases, and 8 bases lay between the germline ends. CDR1 is SQVTM and CDR2 is ANQGSEA in the germline V gene. This CDR3 has 13 residues. The CDR3 protein is CSVARDSTDTQYF. DNA of the CDR3: TGCAGCGTTGCCCGCGATAGCACAGATACGCAGTATTTT.

The CDR3 spells CASSLWGPGTGEETQYF. The CDR3 bases are TGTGCCAGCAGTTTATGGGGACCCGGGACAGGGGAAGAGACCCAGTACTTC. The V call is TRBV27, the J call TRBJ2-5, with 10 bases that match TRBD1. The CDR3 has 17 amino acids. J was trimmed by 3 bases and V by 1 base; bases with no gene match: 8. Germline CDR1 MNHEY, CDR2 SMNVEV (reference sequence).